Below are 24 T cell receptor beta chains sequenced from a single sample in a study of blood T cell repertoires in COVID-19. TCRdb keeps only in-frame clones here, not all; method: immunoSEQ multiplex PCR. The sample has under 60,000 clones, 89% seen once; the top ten hold around 1.6%. Sequences were obtained from peripheral blood. The receptors stem from a man between 60 and 75 years old with acute or convalescent COVID-19.

The chain combines TRBV5-1 with TRBJ2-7; D possibly corresponds to TRBD2 (5 bases). CDR1 is SGHRS and CDR2 is YFSETQ in the germline V gene. The V gene lost 0 bases and the J gene lost 6 bases, with 13 bases spanning the gap. This CDR3 is built from 14 residues. The CDR3 nucleotides are TGCGCCAGCAGCTTGGCCTCGATAGGAGGCGAGCAGTACTTC. It codes for CASSLASIGGEQYF.

The chain links TRBV15 to TRBJ2-3, with 8 bases fitting TRBD1. In germline, CDR1 is LNHNV, CDR2 YYDKDF (reference sequence). The trim removed 5 bases at V and 2 bases at J, leaving 3 bases unmatched. There are 14 residues in the CDR3. The CDR3 is CATSRDRTTDTQYF. The CDR3 DNA is TGTGCCACCAGCCGGGACAGGACCACAGATACGCAGTATTTT.

The chain is built from TRBV7-9 and TRBJ1-2, with no clear D. The CDR3 contains 12 residues. Deletions cut 0 bases from V and 4 bases from J, with 3 bases between. The germline V gene has CDR1 SEHNR and CDR2 FQNEAQ (reference sequence). CDR3 sequence: CASSLALYGYTF. The CDR3 region has the DNA TGTGCCAGCAGCTTAGCACTCTATGGCTACACCTTC.

The chain has TRBV2 and TRBJ1-1, with TRBD1 matching over 8 bases. This CDR3 region has 14 residues. The ends lost 6 bases at V and 5 bases at J; junction bases unmatched: 8. Germline-derived CDR1 and CDR2 are SNHLY and FYNNEI. The CDR3 coding sequence is TGTGCCAGCAGAACCGGACAGGGAGCAACTGAAGCTTTCTTT. This encodes CASRTGQGATEAFF.

This chain joins TRBV27 and TRBJ2-2; D not resolved. The CDR3 has 13 residues. Germline CDR1 is MNHEY and CDR2 is SMNVEV (reference sequence). CDR3 protein: CATRVSNTGELFF. The CDR3 bases are TGTGCTACTCGAGTGTCGAACACCGGGGAGCTGTTTTTT.

J is TRBJ1-1 and V is TRBV5-1, with 10 bases matching TRBD1. The CDR3 consists of 16 residues. The germline CDR1 and CDR2 sequences are SGHRS and YFSETQ. V shed 3 bases and J 2 bases; nucleotides not matched to a gene: 7. The chain's CDR3 is CASSSRQGARNTEAFF. The CDR3 region has the DNA TGCGCCAGCAGCTCCCGACAGGGGGCACGTAACACTGAAGCTTTCTTT.

The J gene is TRBJ2-1, the V gene TRBV7-9; 14 bases match TRBD2. The V gene end was trimmed by 5 bases and the J gene end by 6 bases; junction bases not matched to a gene: 6. CDR1 is SEHNR and CDR2 is FQNEAQ in the germline V gene (reference sequence). This CDR3 region has 16 residues. CDR3 sequence (DNA): TGTGCCAGCAGCCTCAAGACTAGCGGGGGGGCCAATGAGCAGTTCTTC. Translating it yields CASSLKTSGGANEQFF.

The chain couples TRBV19 to TRBJ1-4; D is perhaps TRBD1 (5 bases). Germline V gives CDR1 LNHDA, CDR2 SQIVND (reference sequence). Trimming took 3 bases from V and 8 from J, leaving 13 bases between them. The CDR3 is 14 amino acids. The CDR3 loop is CASSITGGGEKLFF. DNA of the CDR3: TGTGCCAGTAGTATCACGGGGGGAGGGGAAAAACTGTTTTTT.

This chain uses TRBV27 with TRBJ1-5; 9 bases line up with TRBD1. Germline CDR1 MNHEY, CDR2 SMNVEV (reference sequence). The CDR3 consists of 14 residues. After removal of 8 bases from V and 3 bases from J, the junction contained 5 bases not matched to a gene. Written as DNA, the CDR3 is TGTGCCAGCCAGGGACAGGGATACAATCAGCCCCAGCATTTT. Amino acid sequence: CASQGQGYNQPQHF.

V gene TRBV19 combines with J gene TRBJ1-5; D may be TRBD1 (6 bases). The V gene lost 2 bases and the J gene lost 5 bases, with 13 bases spanning the gap. The CDR3 loop spans 15 amino acids. Germline V gene sequence: CDR1 LNHDA, CDR2 SQIVND (reference sequence). CDR3 in DNA: TGTGCCAGTAGTATAATGGGGGCAAGGGATCAGCCCCAGCATTTT. It translates to CASSIMGARDQPQHF.

The genes are TRBV2 and TRBJ1-1; D is possibly TRBD1 (5 bases). Germline assignment: CDR1 SNHLY and CDR2 FYNNEI. The CDR3 is 16 amino acids. The ends were cut back, 0 bases at V and 6 bases at J, with 17 bases in the middle. CDR3 residues: CASSEAGGSFVAEAFF. DNA of the CDR3: TGTGCCAGCAGTGAAGCCGGGGGGAGCTTTGTGGCTGAAGCTTTCTTT.

In DNA, the CDR3 is TGTGCCAGCAGCCGCTTGAGACCCGCCGCTTTCGGACAGAACACTGAAGCTTTCTTT. Encoded protein: CASSRLRPAAFGQNTEAFF. This chain joins TRBV7-9 and TRBJ1-1, with a possible D match to TRBD1 (5 bases). V was pared by 5 bases and J by 1 base, with 26 bases between. Germline lookup yields CDR1 SEHNR and CDR2 FQNEAQ (reference sequence). The CDR3 runs to 19 residues.

This chain uses TRBV6-5 with TRBJ2-7, with a tentative D call TRBD1 (6 bases). Looked up from germline, CDR1 is MNHEY and CDR2 is SVGAGI. V gave up 4 bases and J gave up 2 bases, with 9 bases separating them. The CDR3 is made up of 13 amino acids. CDR3 residues: CASSFGQTYEQYF. For the CDR3, the DNA is TGTGCCAGCAGTTTTGGACAGACCTACGAGCAGTACTTC.

The genes are TRBV7-2 and TRBJ1-4; maybe TRBD1 (5 bases). The CDR3 spans 16 residues. V was pared by 5 bases and J by 2 bases, with 15 bases between. From germline, CDR1 is SGHTA and CDR2 FQGNSA. CDR3 nucleotide sequence: TGTGCCAGCAGCCCCTTCCAGACAGTGACTAATGAAAAACTGTTTTTT. Amino acid sequence: CASSPFQTVTNEKLFF.

The chain recombines TRBV5-1 with TRBJ2-7; 7 nucleotides align to TRBD1. The CDR3 consists of 14 residues. V was pared by 3 bases and J by 2 bases, with 5 bases of the junction left unmatched. Germline V gene lookup returns CDR1 SGHRS and CDR2 YFSETQ. The CDR3 DNA sequence: TGCGCCAGCAGCTCACATCAGGGGGCCTACGAGCAGTACTTC. Protein product: CASSSHQGAYEQYF. Full variable domain (rest looked up from reference TRBV5-1 and TRBJ2-7): KAGVTQTPRYLIKTRGQQVTLSCSPISGHRSVSWYQQTPGQGLQFLFEYFSETQRNKGNFPGRFSGRQFSNSRSEMNVSTLELGDSALYLCASSSHQGAYEQYFGPGTRLTVT.

V and J are TRBV18 and TRBJ2-7; 8 bases fit TRBD1. The germline CDR1 and CDR2 sequences are KGHSH and LQKENI. The CDR3 runs 17 residues. V shed 3 bases, J shed 0 bases, and the junction held 10 bases outside the gene matches. CDR3 protein: CASSPLPGTGSSYEQYF. CDR3 nucleotide sequence: TGTGCCAGCTCACCTCTCCCCGGGACAGGTAGCTCCTACGAGCAGTACTTC.

The chain recombines TRBV6-5 with TRBJ2-1; D unresolved. With 6 bases removed from V and 0 bases from J, the gap between germline ends came to 3 bases. This CDR3 is built from 12 residues. Germline V gene data show CDR1 as MNHEY and CDR2 as SVGAGI. This CDR3 is CASRASYNEQFF. CDR3 DNA sequence: TGTGCCAGCAGGGCCTCCTACAATGAGCAGTTCTTC.

The chain is built from TRBV10-3 and TRBJ1-3; a possible D gene is TRBD1 (5 bases). Per the germline V gene, CDR1 is ENHRY and CDR2 is SYGVKD. This CDR3 contains 16 residues. The V and J ends lost 0 bases and 0 bases respectively, with 9 bases between them. The CDR3 region is CAISESAGHSGNTIYF. DNA for the CDR3: TGTGCCATCAGTGAGTCAGCCGGACACTCTGGAAACACCATATATTTT.

This clone appeared a few times. The gene calls are TRBV9 and TRBJ2-7; 9 nucleotides agree with TRBD2. CDR3 size: 14 residues. Germline CDR1 reads SGDLS; CDR2 reads YYNGEE. J was trimmed by 2 bases and V by 2 bases; bases with no gene match: 2. CDR3 sequence: CASSVGGGAYEQYF. The CDR3 nucleotides are TGTGCCAGCAGCGTTGGCGGGGGGGCCTACGAGCAGTACTTC.

The chain uses TRBV2 and TRBJ1-4; 7 bases match TRBD1. CDR3 length: 16 residues. The trim removed 6 bases at V and 7 bases at J, leaving 14 bases unmatched. Germline V CDR1 and CDR2: SNHLY, FYNNEI. CDR3: CASRLNRGGVGEKLFF. DNA for the CDR3: TGTGCCAGCAGACTTAACAGGGGTGGCGTTGGTGAAAAACTGTTTTTT. Filled out from reference TRBV2 and TRBJ1-4, the complete variable domain reads EPEVTQTPSHQVTQMGQEVILRCVPISNHLYFYWYRQILGQKVEFLVSFYNNEISEKSEIFDDQFSVERPDGSNFTLKIRSTKLEDSAMYFCASRLNRGGVGEKLFFGSGTQLSVL.

The chain joins TRBV3-1 (or the pseudogene TRBV3-2) to TRBJ2-7; maybe TRBD1 (6 bases). The CDR3 spans 14 residues. V lost 1 base and J lost 6, with 13 bases in between. CDR1 is LGHDT, CDR2 YNNKEL, per germline (reference sequence). The CDR3 DNA sequence: TGTGCCAGCAGCCAAGCAGTTGTGGGGGCCGAGCAGTACTTC. Translating gives CASSQAVVGAEQYF.

In its sample, this clone is medium-sized. The chain joins TRBV13 to TRBJ2-7; 8 bases align to TRBD1. V lost 5 bases to trimming and J lost 1 base; unmatched junction nucleotides: 7. This CDR3 has 15 residues. Per the germline V gene, CDR1 is PRHDT and CDR2 is FYEKMQ (reference sequence). The CDR3 loop reads CASSPGQGGSYEQYF. CDR3 bases: TGTGCCAGCAGCCCAGGACAGGGAGGTTCCTACGAGCAGTACTTC.

Regarding this clone: Distinct nucleotide sequences in the sample also encode this CDR3. This chain links TRBV7-2 with TRBJ2-3; tentatively, D is TRBD2 (5 bases). The CDR3 runs 13 residues. Germline V gives CDR1 SGHTA, CDR2 FQGNSA. The V end lost 1 base, the J end lost 3 bases, and 5 bases lay between the germline ends. The CDR3 nucleotides are TGTGCCAGCAGCTTAGGAGGGACAGATACGCAGTATTTT. This codes for CASSLGGTDTQYF.

CDR3 bases: TGTGCCAGCAGCCAAGCTAGGAGGGCGACTGAGCAGTTCTTC. Its protein is CASSQARRATEQFF. The chain joins TRBV3-1 (or the pseudogene TRBV3-2) to TRBJ2-1; possibly TRBD2 for D (6 bases). V lost 1 base and J 9 bases, leaving 13 bases between the germline ends. This CDR3 has 14 residues. Germline V gene lookup returns CDR1 LGHDT and CDR2 YNNKEL (reference sequence).